The 20 T cell receptor beta chains presented below share a single source sample, sequenced in a study of shared clonotypes between healthy human individuals. Clones were sequenced by immunoSEQ multiplex PCR, and TCRdb holds only the in-frame ones, with some missing. Found here are around 1.9 million clones, just over 90% of them singletons; the top ten hold around 1.7%. Naive CD8 cells lacked CD45RO, underwent positive selection for CCR7 and left out terminally differentiated effector memory CD45RA+ cells. The source material was naive CD8+ T cells from PBMCs. The receptors shown here come from a man younger than 35 in good health. Some clones in this sample may be carry-over from other donors' samples.

This clone was found once. The chain couples TRBV14 to TRBJ2-1, with TRBD2 identical over 7 bases. V shed 4 bases and J 8 bases; nucleotides not matched to a gene: 11. In germline, CDR1 is SGHDN, CDR2 FVKESK. The CDR3 has 15 amino acids. The CDR3 nucleotides read TGTGCCAGCAGCCTCTTGCCAGCGGGATACTATGAGCAGTTCTTC. Its protein product is CASSLLPAGYYEQFF.

The chain carries TRBV9 and TRBJ2-3, with 7 positions matching TRBD2. Germline CDR1 is SGDLS and CDR2 is YYNGEE. The CDR3 covers 19 residues. V trimming: 4 bases; J trimming: 6 bases; junction bases outside the gene matches: 23. The CDR3 loop is CASSLPARGVAGAGDTQYF. CDR3 sequence (DNA): TGTGCCAGCAGCTTACCGGCAAGGGGAGTCGCGGGAGCTGGGGATACGCAGTATTTT.

The chain links TRBV10-1 to TRBJ2-7; D gene unclear. This CDR3 comprises 12 residues. V lost 3 bases and J lost 2, with 5 bases in between. Germline values: CDR1 WNHNN, CDR2 SYGVQD (reference sequence). CDR3 in amino acids: CASSDGTYEQYF. CDR3 coding DNA: TGCGCCAGCAGTGACGGCACCTACGAGCAGTACTTC.

The chain is built from TRBV7-9 and TRBJ2-5; D possibly corresponds to TRBD2 (6 bases). Germline V lookup: CDR1 SEHNR, CDR2 FQNEAQ (reference sequence). V lost 5 bases and J lost 4, with 14 bases in between. This CDR3 is 14 amino acids long. The CDR3 loop reads CASSPTGGGETQYF. The CDR3 DNA is TGTGCCAGCAGCCCAACCGGGGGAGGAGAGACCCAGTACTTC.

The CDR3 protein is CASSHGQAYEQYF. In nucleotides, the CDR3 is TGTGCCAGCAGTCATGGACAGGCCTACGAGCAGTACTTC. This chain connects TRBV27 to TRBJ2-7; TRBD1 matches at 7 bases. Germline trimming cut 5 bases from V and 2 bases from J; bases unmatched to any gene: 3. Germline CDR1 reads MNHEY; CDR2 reads SMNVEV (reference sequence). This CDR3 region has 13 residues.

This clone was counted only a few times. The V call is TRBV29-1, the J call TRBJ1-1, with D maybe TRBD1 (6 bases). Deletions cut 7 bases from V and 4 bases from J, with 13 bases between. The CDR3 consists of 12 residues. The germline V gene encodes CDR1 SQVTM and CDR2 ANQGSEA. The CDR3 region has the DNA TGCAGCGCCCTATGGGACATCACTGAAGCTTTCTTT. Protein sequence: CSALWDITEAFF.

This chain links TRBV27 with TRBJ1-2; 9 bases fit TRBD1. Germline V lookup: CDR1 MNHEY, CDR2 SMNVEV (reference sequence). V lost 3 bases, J lost 5 bases, and 7 bases stayed unmatched. The CDR3 is 15 amino acids. The DNA for the CDR3 is TGTGCCAGCAGTTTCCTGGGACAGGGAGAATATGGCTACACCTTC. Its translation is CASSFLGQGEYGYTF.

J is TRBJ1-3 and V is TRBV28; TRBD1 might be the D (5 bases). CDR3 length equals 15 residues. With 8 bases removed from V and 8 bases from J, the gap between germline ends came to 22 bases. Germline loops: CDR1 MDHEN, CDR2 SYDVKM. The CDR3 DNA is TGTGCCAGCCGTTCGTGGCAGGGCGATCCGGACACCATATATTTT. It specifies CASRSWQGDPDTIYF.

The V gene is TRBV19, the J gene TRBJ2-1, with 9 nucleotides matching TRBD2. The CDR3 covers 16 residues. The germline CDR1 and CDR2 sequences are LNHDA and SQIVND (reference sequence). J lost 6 bases, V lost 1 base, and 7 bases had no gene match. The CDR3: CASSIVGAGGANEQFF. CDR3 bases: TGTGCCAGTAGTATAGTCGGGGCGGGAGGGGCCAATGAGCAGTTCTTC.

The CDR3 DNA reads TGTGCCAGCAGCACCAGGACTAGCGGGATGGGCGACGAGCAGTTCTTC. Translation: CASSTRTSGMGDEQFF. The chain carries TRBV11-1 and TRBJ2-1, with TRBD2 identical over 12 bases. Per the germline V gene, CDR1 is SGHAT and CDR2 is FQDESV (reference sequence). This CDR3 is built from 16 residues. V gave up 5 bases and J gave up 10 bases; unmatched junction bases: 12.

The chain uses TRBV10-3 and TRBJ2-3; TRBD1 or TRBD2 may be the D gene (6 bases each). The CDR3 consists of 14 residues. V lost 7 bases and J lost 2, with 13 bases in between. The germline V gene has CDR1 ENHRY and CDR2 SYGVKD. This CDR3 reads CAINFGGPTDTQYF. CDR3 sequence (DNA): TGTGCCATCAATTTCGGGGGCCCCACAGATACGCAGTATTTT.

The rearrangement uses TRBV9 and TRBJ2-7, with D uncertain. Germline lookup yields CDR1 SGDLS and CDR2 YYNGEE. There are 16 residues in the CDR3. Trimming removed 4 bases at V and 4 bases at J, with 21 bases between. CDR3 DNA sequence: TGTGCCAGCAGCCCCCGGGTGACGGGCGTGTATTACGAGCAGTACTTC. Protein sequence: CASSPRVTGVYYEQYF.

V usage is TRBV29-1 and J usage is TRBJ2-2, with 7 nucleotides matching TRBD1. J gave up 6 bases and V 7 bases, and 11 bases lay outside the gene matches. Germline assignment: CDR1 SQVTM and CDR2 ANQGSEA. The CDR3 covers 14 residues. The DNA of the CDR3 is TGCAGCGCCGTGGGACAGTCCTTGCCCGGGGAGCTGTTTTTT. It encodes CSAVGQSLPGELFF.

The V call is TRBV19, the J call TRBJ1-1; D not certain. The germline CDR1 and CDR2 sequences are LNHDA and SQIVND (reference sequence). V lost 6 bases to trimming and J lost 5 bases, with 16 bases between them. CDR3 length: 14 amino acids. This CDR3 reads CASSKTTARTEAFF. For the CDR3, the DNA is TGTGCCAGTAGCAAGACCACAGCGAGGACTGAAGCTTTCTTT.

With regard to this clone: This same CDR3 is encoded by further DNA sequences in the sample. The chain combines TRBV27 with TRBJ2-7, with D hard to call. CDR3 length equals 13 residues. From germline, CDR1 is MNHEY and CDR2 SMNVEV (reference sequence). Trimming took off 4 bases at V and 1 base at J, with 8 bases between the two ends. This CDR3 is CASSWGISYEQYF. As DNA, the CDR3 is TGTGCCAGCAGTTGGGGTATTTCCTACGAGCAGTACTTC.

This sequence joins TRBV19 and TRBJ2-7; 10 bases are a match to TRBD2. The CDR3 totals 14 residues. The V and J ends lost 6 bases and 3 bases, in that order; junction bases with no gene match: 5. Per germline, CDR1 LNHDA and CDR2 SQIVND (reference sequence). As DNA, the CDR3 is TGTGCCAGTAGCCCGACTAGCGGGTTCTACGAGCAGTACTTC. It encodes CASSPTSGFYEQYF.

The chain has TRBV27 and TRBJ1-1, with unresolved D. The ends were cut back, 0 bases at V and 1 base at J, with 12 bases in the middle. Germline V lookup: CDR1 MNHEY, CDR2 SMNVEV (reference sequence). This CDR3 is 16 amino acids long. The CDR3 nucleotides read TGTGCCAGCAGTTTATCGCTTTTGGGGAGGAACACTGAAGCTTTCTTT. As protein: CASSLSLLGRNTEAFF.

This sequence joins TRBV11-1 and TRBJ1-2; D unclear. CDR3 length: 15 residues. Per germline, CDR1 SGHAT and CDR2 FQDESV (reference sequence). Trimming removed 4 bases from V and 4 bases from J, with 16 bases in between. The chain's CDR3 is CASSSFPRGGYGYTF. Here the CDR3 DNA reads TGTGCCAGCAGCTCGTTCCCCCGGGGAGGCTATGGCTACACCTTC.

This chain joins TRBV7-9 and TRBJ1-1; D remains unclear. Germline V gives CDR1 SEHNR, CDR2 FQNEAQ (reference sequence). The CDR3 covers 16 residues. V was cut by 3 bases and J by 3 bases, with 17 bases left in between. The CDR3 coding sequence is TGTGCCAGCAGCTTCGGAGACACGATTGGGGACACTGAAGCTTTCTTT. Its translation: CASSFGDTIGDTEAFF.

The chain couples TRBV5-4 to TRBJ2-7, with 11 bases matching TRBD2. The CDR3 runs to 16 residues. The germline V gene encodes CDR1 SGHNT and CDR2 YYREEE (reference sequence). J gave up 4 bases and V 0 bases, and 6 bases lay outside the gene matches. Written as DNA, the CDR3 is TGTGCCAGCAGCTTGGTAACTAGCGGGAGTATTTACGAGCAGTACTTC. Translation gives CASSLVTSGSIYEQYF. Complete variable domain (other parts from reference TRBV5-4 and TRBJ2-7): ETGVTQSPTHLIKTRGQQVTLRCSSQSGHNTVSWYQQALGQGPQFIFQYYREEENGRGNFPPRFSGLQFPNYSSELNVNALELDDSALYLCASSLVTSGSIYEQYFGPGTRLTVT.